Below are 7 T cell receptor beta chains sequenced from a single sample in a study of control samples from healthy donors and cancer patients. Produced via immunoSEQ multiplex PCR; TCRdb's table is partial and in-frame only. The sample lists some 120,000 clones; more than 85% were seen once. Sample: blood. These receptors all stem from a man aged 25-45 years in good health.

V and J are TRBV7-9 and TRBJ2-5, with 9 positions matching TRBD1. Germline CDR1 and CDR2: SEHNR and FQNEAQ (reference sequence). The CDR3 covers 16 residues. J was trimmed by 4 bases and V by 5 bases; bases with no gene match: 11. For the CDR3, the DNA is TGTGCCAGCAGCGACCCGACAGGGGGTCTAGGAGAGACCCAGTACTTC. Its protein is CASSDPTGGLGETQYF.

The rearrangement joins TRBV5-1 to TRBJ2-7; D may be TRBD1 (6 bases). The CDR3 is made up of 14 amino acids. Germline CDR1 is SGHRS and CDR2 is YFSETQ. Trimming pared 4 bases from V and 3 bases from J, leaving 14 bases between. The CDR3 DNA is TGCGCCAGCAGCCCCGGGACAAGGTACTACGAGCAGTACTTC. Its translation is CASSPGTRYYEQYF.

The J gene is TRBJ1-2, the V gene TRBV6-5; D remains ambiguous. Germline V gene data show CDR1 as MNHEY and CDR2 as SVGAGI. The CDR3 runs to 14 residues. The V gene lost 0 bases and the J gene lost 2 bases, with 7 bases spanning the gap. This CDR3 reads CASSYSAANYGYTF. CDR3 nucleotides: TGTGCCAGCAGTTACTCGGCAGCAAACTATGGCTACACCTTC.

This chain joins TRBV11-1 and TRBJ2-7, with D possibly matching TRBD2 (5 bases). The CDR3 loop spans 15 amino acids. The ends were cut back, 5 bases at V and 3 bases at J, with 17 bases in the middle. The germline V gene encodes CDR1 SGHAT and CDR2 FQDESV (reference sequence). The CDR3 region is CASSPAERGIYEQYF. The CDR3 region has the DNA TGTGCCAGCAGCCCGGCGGAGCGAGGGATCTACGAGCAGTACTTC.

The chain carries TRBV12-5 and TRBJ2-7, with D possibly TRBD2 on 5 matching bases. The CDR3 runs to 15 residues. Germline V gene data show CDR1 as LGHNT and CDR2 as FRNRAP. V lost 0 bases and J 2 bases, leaving 11 bases between the germline ends. For the CDR3, the DNA is TGTGCTAGTGGTTTGGTACTAGGCAGTGCCTACGAGCAGTACGTC. Translating gives CASGLVLGSAYEQYV.

J is TRBJ2-1 and V is TRBV6-6, with 10 bases matching TRBD2. The length of the CDR3 is 16 residues. The germline V gene has CDR1 MNHNY and CDR2 SVGAGI (reference sequence). V shed 0 bases, J shed 14 bases, and the junction held 13 bases outside the gene matches. CDR3 sequence reads: CASSYSTSGGAFGKFF. CDR3 in DNA: TGTGCCAGCAGTTACTCGACCAGCGGGGGGGCCTTTGGGAAGTTCTTC.

The chain recombines TRBV4-2 with TRBJ1-2; D remains unclear. From germline, CDR1 is LGHNA and CDR2 YNFKEQ. V lost 3 bases, J lost 7 bases, and 9 bases lay in between. This CDR3 contains 12 residues. The CDR3 DNA sequence: TGTGCCAGCAGCCATGAAAACGGTGGCTACACCTTC. Translation gives CASSHENGGYTF.